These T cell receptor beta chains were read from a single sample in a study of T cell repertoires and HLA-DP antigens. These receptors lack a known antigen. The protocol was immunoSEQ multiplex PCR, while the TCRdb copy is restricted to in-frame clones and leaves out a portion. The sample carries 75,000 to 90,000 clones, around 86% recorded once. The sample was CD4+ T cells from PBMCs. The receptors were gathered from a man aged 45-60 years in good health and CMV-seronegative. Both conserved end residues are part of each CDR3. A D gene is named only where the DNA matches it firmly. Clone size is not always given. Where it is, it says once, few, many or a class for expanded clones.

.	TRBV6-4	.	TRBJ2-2	TGTGCCAGCAGTGACACTAACACCGGGGAGCTGTTTTTT	CASSDTNTGELFF
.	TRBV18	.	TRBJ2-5	TGTGCCAGCTCACCAAGCCAAGCGGAGACCCAGTACTTC	CASSPSQAETQYF
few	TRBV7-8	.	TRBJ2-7	TGTGCCAGCAGCTTAGTACTGACCTCCTACGAGCAGTACTTC	CASSLVLTSYEQYF
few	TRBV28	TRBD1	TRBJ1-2	TGTGCCAGCAGTCTGACAGGGCCACAGTCCGGCTACACCTTC	CASSLTGPQSGYTF
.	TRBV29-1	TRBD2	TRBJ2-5	TGCAGCGTCACGGGGGGAGAGACCCAGTACTTC	CSVTGGETQYF
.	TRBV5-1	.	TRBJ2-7	TGCGCCAGCAGCTTGAACCAGGGAAGGGGTATGGAAGAGCAGTACTTC	CASSLNQGRGMEEQYF
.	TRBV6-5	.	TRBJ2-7	TGTGCCAGCAGCCCCCCGGGCAGGGGACGCGAGCAGTACTTC	CASSPPGRGREQYF
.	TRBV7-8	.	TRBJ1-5	TGTGCCAGCAGCTTAAACAGGAATAGCAATCAGCCCCAGCATTTT	CASSLNRNSNQPQHF
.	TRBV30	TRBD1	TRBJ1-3	TGTGCCTGGAGTGTATTACAGGGGGCTTCTGGAAACACCATATATTTT	CAWSVLQGASGNTIYF
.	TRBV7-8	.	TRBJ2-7	TGTGCCAGCAGCCTAGGGGCGGCGGAGCTTTACGAGCAGTACTTC	CASSLGAAELYEQYF
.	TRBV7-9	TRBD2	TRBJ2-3	TGTGCCAGCAGCATTAGCGGGGGGGGCACAGATACGCAGTATTTT	CASSISGGGTDTQYF
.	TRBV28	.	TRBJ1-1	TGTGCCAGCAGTTTCAGGAACACTGAAGCTTTCTTT	CASSFRNTEAFF
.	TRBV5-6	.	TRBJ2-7	TGTGCCAGCAGCTTGGTTCGGGATAACTACGAGCAGTACTTC	CASSLVRDNYEQYF
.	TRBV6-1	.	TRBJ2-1	TGTGCCAGCAGTGGAGGACAAAACTTCTACAATGAGCAGTTCTTC	CASSGGQNFYNEQFF
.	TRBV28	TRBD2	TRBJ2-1	TGTGCCAGCGGGGGGCTAGCGGGGTACAATGAGCAGTTCTTC	CASGGLAGYNEQFF
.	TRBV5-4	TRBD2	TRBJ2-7	TGTGCCAGCAGCTTCGGCGGGAGGGCCGGCGAGCAGTACTTC	CASSFGGRAGEQYF
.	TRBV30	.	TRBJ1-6	TGTGCCTGGAGTCTTGTAATCCCCAATTCACCCCTCCACTTT	CAWSLVIPNSPLHF
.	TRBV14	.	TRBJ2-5	TGTGCCAGCAGGCCCTCCGGCGACTTC	CASRPSGDF
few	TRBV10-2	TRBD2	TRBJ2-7	TGCGCCAGCAGTGATCCTAGCGGGGTCTACTACGAGCAGTACTTC	CASSDPSGVYYEQYF
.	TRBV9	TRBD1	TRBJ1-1	TGTGCCAGCAGCGTAGTGGGGCAGGGGGACACTGAAGCTTTCTTT	CASSVVGQGDTEAFF
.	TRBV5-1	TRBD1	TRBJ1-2	TGCGCCAGCAGCCCCAGGGGGCGTAACTATGGCTACACCTTC	CASSPRGRNYGYTF
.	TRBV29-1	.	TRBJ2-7	TGCAGCGTTGTACCCAACTCCTACGAGCAGTACTTC	CSVVPNSYEQYF
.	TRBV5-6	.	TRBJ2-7	TGTGCCAGCAATCCACAGGGGAGGGCAGGCGAGCAGTACTTC	CASNPQGRAGEQYF
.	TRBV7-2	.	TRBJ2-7	TGTGCCAGCAGCCGCAAAGGTTCCTACGAGCAGTACTTC	CASSRKGSYEQYF
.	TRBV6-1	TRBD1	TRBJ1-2	TGTGCCAGCATCCAGGGGGACCTAGCTAACTATGGCTACACCTTC	CASIQGDLANYGYTF
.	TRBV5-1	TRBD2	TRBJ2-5	TGCGCCAGCAGCTTGGTCCCTAGCGGGGGCCAAGAGACCCAGTACTTC	CASSLVPSGGQETQYF
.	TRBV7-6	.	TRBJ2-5	TGTGCCAGCAGCTTGGGGGCACAAGAGACCCAGTACTTC	CASSLGAQETQYF
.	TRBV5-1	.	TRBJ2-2	TGCGCCAGCAGCTTGGCCGGGGGCGGGGAGCTGTTTTTT	CASSLAGGGELFF
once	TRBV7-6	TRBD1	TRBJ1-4	TGTGCCAGCAGCTTACGGACAGGGCCTAATGAAAAACTGTTTTTT	CASSLRTGPNEKLFF
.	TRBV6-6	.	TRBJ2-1	TGTGCCAGCAGTTACCGAGGACAGAACCACGTGGGTGAGCAGTTCTTC	CASSYRGQNHVGEQFF
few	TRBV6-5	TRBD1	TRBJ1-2	TGTGCCAGCATCCGACAGGGTGGTATTTCCTATGGCTACACCTTC	CASIRQGGISYGYTF
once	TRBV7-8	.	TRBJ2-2	TGTGCCAGCAGCCTTTTAGTCACCGGGGAGCTGTTTTTT	CASSLLVTGELFF
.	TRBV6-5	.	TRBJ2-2	TGTGCCAGCAGCAGCCAGGGGGGGACCGGGGAGCTGTTTTTT	CASSSQGGTGELFF
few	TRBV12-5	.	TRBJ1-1	TGTGCTAGTGGTTTAAGAAACACTGAAGCTTTCTTT	CASGLRNTEAFF
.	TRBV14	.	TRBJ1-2	TGTGCCAGCAGCCAAGCTCGTCTCCTTCTTGGTGGCTACACCTTC	CASSQARLLLGGYTF
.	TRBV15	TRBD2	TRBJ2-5	TGTGCCACCAGCAGGGGACTAGCGGGAAGTGAGACCCAGTACTTC	CATSRGLAGSETQYF
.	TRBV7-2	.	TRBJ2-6	TGTGCCAGCAGCCGCGGACAGAGTGGGGCCAACGTCCTGACTTTC	CASSRGQSGANVLTF
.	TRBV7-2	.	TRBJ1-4	TGTGCCAGCAGCTTAGGGGGGACAACTAATGAAAAACTGTTTTTT	CASSLGGTTNEKLFF
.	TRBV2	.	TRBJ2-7	TGTGCCAGCAGGGGCGCGAACTACGAGCAGTACTTC	CASRGANYEQYF
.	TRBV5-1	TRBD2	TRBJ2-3	TGCGCCAGCAGCTCCGGGGGGGCCTTCGCAGATACGCAGTATTTT	CASSSGGAFADTQYF
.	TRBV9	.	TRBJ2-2	TGTGCCAGCACCAGGGCCGACACCGGGGAGCTGTTTTTT	CASTRADTGELFF
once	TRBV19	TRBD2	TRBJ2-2	TGTGCCAGTAGTATTCTAGCGGGAGTGGGCACCGGGGAGCTGTTTTTT	CASSILAGVGTGELFF
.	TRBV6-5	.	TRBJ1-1	TGTGCCAGCAGTGCCAGCCTGAACACTGAAGCTTTCTTT	CASSASLNTEAFF
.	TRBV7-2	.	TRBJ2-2	TGTGCCAGCAGCTCCTGGTCCACCGGGGAGCTGTTTTTT	CASSSWSTGELFF
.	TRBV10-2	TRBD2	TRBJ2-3	TGCGCCAGCAGTGAGTTTGGACTAGCGGGAGTTGGGACAGATACGCAGTATTTT	CASSEFGLAGVGTDTQYF
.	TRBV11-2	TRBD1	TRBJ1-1	TGTGCCAGCAGCTTAGCCGGGAGGGGGCAGGGGGCTTTCTTT	CASSLAGRGQGAFF
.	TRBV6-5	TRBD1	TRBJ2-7	TGTGCCAGCAGGGGGACAGGGTCATACGAGCAGTACTTC	CASRGTGSYEQYF
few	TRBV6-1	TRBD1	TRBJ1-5	TGTGCCAGCAGGTCCTCAGGGGGCGATCAGCCCCAGCATTTT	CASRSSGGDQPQHF
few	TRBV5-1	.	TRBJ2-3	TGCGCCAGCAGCTCGACAGGACGCGGGACAGATACGCAGTATTTT	CASSSTGRGTDTQYF
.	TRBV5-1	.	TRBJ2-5	TGCGCCAGCAGCTTGGAGGGCGGCGGCGGACAAGAGACCCAGTACTTC	CASSLEGGGGQETQYF
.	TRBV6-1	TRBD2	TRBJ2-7	TGTGCCAGCAGTGAGATTAGCGGGAGCTCCTACGAGCAGTACTTC	CASSEISGSSYEQYF
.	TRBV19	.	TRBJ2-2	TGTGCCAGTAGTATAGAAGAGGAAGCGAACACCGGGGAGCTGTTTTTT	CASSIEEEANTGELFF
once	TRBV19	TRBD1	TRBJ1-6	TGTGCCAGTAGTACCCGACGCCCGACGGACAGGGGATTTAATTCACCCCTCCACTTT	CASSTRRPTDRGFNSPLHF
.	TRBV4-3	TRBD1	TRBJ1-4	TGCGCCAGCAGCCAAGGGGGGACAGGGGACGAAAAACTGTTTTTT	CASSQGGTGDEKLFF
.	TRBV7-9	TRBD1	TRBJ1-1	TGTGCCAGCAGCTTAGCAGCGGGACAGGGGGGCACTGAAGCTTTCTTT	CASSLAAGQGGTEAFF
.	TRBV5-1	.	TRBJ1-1	TGCGCCAGCAGCTTGGTTGTGGGGTTTGGGGCTTTCTTT	CASSLVVGFGAFF
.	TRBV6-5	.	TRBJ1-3	TGTGCCAGCAGTTACCCTACAGGGACTGGAAACACCATATATTTT	CASSYPTGTGNTIYF